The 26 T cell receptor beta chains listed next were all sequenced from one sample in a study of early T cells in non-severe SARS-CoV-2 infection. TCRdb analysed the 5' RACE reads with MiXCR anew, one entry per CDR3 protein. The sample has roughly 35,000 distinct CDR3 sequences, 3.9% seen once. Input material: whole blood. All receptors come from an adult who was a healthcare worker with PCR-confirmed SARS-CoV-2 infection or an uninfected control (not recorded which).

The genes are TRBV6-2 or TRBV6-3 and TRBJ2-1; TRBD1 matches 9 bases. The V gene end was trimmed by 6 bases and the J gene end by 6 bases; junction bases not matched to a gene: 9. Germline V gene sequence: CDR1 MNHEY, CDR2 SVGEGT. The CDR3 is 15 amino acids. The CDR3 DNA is TGTGCCAGCAGCCTCATTCCGGGACAGGGCAATGAGCAGTTCTTC. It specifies CASSLIPGQGNEQFF.

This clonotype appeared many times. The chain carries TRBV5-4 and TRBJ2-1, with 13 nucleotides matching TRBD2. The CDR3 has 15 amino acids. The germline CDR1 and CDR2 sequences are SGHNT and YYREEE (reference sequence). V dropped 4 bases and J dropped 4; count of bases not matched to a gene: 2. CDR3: CASSRGLAGYNEQFF. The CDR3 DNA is TGTGCCAGCAGCCGGGGACTAGCGGGGTACAATGAGCAGTTCTTC. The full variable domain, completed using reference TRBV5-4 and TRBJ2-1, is ETGVTQSPTHLIKTRGQQVTLRCSSQSGHNTVSWYQQALGQGPQFIFQYYREEENGRGNFPPRFSGLQFPNYSSELNVNALELDDSALYLCASSRGLAGYNEQFFGPGTRLTVL.

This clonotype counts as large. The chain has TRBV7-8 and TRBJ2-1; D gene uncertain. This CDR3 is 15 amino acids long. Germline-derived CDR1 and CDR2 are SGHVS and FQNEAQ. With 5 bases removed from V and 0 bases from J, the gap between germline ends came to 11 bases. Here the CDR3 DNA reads TGTGCCAGCAGCATTGCGCCAAGCTCCTACAATGAGCAGTTCTTC. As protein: CASSIAPSSYNEQFF.

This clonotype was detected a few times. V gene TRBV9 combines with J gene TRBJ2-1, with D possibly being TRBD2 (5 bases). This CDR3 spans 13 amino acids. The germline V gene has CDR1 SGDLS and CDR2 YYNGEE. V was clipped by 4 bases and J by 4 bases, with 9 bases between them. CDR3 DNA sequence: TGTGCCAGCAGCATTGACTATTACAATGAGCAGTTCTTC. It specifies CASSIDYYNEQFF.

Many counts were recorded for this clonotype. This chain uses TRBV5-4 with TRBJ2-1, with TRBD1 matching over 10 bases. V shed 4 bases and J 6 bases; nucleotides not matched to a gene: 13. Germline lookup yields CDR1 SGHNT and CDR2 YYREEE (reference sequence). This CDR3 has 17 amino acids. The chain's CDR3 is CASSPASGTGEVNEQFF. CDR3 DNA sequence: TGTGCCAGCAGCCCAGCCTCCGGGACAGGGGAGGTCAATGAGCAGTTCTTC.

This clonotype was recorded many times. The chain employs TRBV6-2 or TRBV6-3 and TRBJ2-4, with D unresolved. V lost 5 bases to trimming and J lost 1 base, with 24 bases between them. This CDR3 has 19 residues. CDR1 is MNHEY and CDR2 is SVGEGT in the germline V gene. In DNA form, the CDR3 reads TGTGCCAGCAGTCCAACCAGCCTACAGAGCCGGGTGGCCAAAAACATTCAGTACTTC. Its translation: CASSPTSLQSRVAKNIQYF.

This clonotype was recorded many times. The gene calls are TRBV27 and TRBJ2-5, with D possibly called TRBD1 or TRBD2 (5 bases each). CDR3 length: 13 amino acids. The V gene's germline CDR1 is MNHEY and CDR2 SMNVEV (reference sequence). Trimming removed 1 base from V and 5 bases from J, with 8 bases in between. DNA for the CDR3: TGTGCCAGCAGTTTATGGGGGATGGAGACCCAGTACTTC. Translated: CASSLWGMETQYF.

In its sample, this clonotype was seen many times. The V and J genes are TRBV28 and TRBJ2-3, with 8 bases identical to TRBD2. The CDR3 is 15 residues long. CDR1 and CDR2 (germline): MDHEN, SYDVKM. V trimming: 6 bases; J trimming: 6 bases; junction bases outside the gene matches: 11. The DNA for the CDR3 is TGTGCCAGCAGCCTAACGGGACTAGGGCGTGATACGCAGTATTTT. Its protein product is CASSLTGLGRDTQYF.

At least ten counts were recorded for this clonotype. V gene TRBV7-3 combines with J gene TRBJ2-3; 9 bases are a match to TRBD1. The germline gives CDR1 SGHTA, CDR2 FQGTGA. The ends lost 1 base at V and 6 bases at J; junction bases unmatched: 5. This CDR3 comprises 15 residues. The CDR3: CASSLMGQGYDTQYF. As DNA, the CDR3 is TGTGCCAGCAGCTTAATGGGACAGGGCTACGATACGCAGTATTTT.

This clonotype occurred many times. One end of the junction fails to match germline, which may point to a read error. The CDR3 nucleotides read TGTGCTAGCAGCCCTCGGACGGTATTGGAGACCCAGTACTTC. This gives the protein CASSPRTVLETQYF. This chain uses TRBV7-7 with TRBJ2-5; unclear D gene. CDR1 is SSHAT, CDR2 FNYEAQ, per germline (reference sequence). CDR3 size: 14 residues.

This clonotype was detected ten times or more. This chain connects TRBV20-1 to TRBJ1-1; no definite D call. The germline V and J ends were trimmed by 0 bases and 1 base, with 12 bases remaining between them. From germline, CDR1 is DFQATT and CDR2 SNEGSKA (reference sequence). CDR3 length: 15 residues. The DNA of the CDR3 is TGCAGTGCTAGAGATCTGGCAGCACAGAACACTGAAGCTTTCTTT. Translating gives CSARDLAAQNTEAFF.

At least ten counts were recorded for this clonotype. CDR3 in DNA: TGTGCCAGCAGCTTAGGAGGCGGGAGGGCCGCGGATACGCAGTATTTT. Translating gives CASSLGGGRAADTQYF. V and J are TRBV7-8 and TRBJ2-3; the match to TRBD2 covers 9 bases. CDR3 size: 16 residues. Unmatched junction bases numbered 8, after V lost 1 base and J lost 6 bases. CDR1 is SGHVS, CDR2 FQNEAQ, per germline.

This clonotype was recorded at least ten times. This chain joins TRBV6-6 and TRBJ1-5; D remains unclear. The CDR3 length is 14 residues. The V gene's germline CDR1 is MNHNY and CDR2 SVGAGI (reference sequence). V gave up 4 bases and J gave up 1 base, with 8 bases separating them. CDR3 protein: CASSSQYSNQPQHF. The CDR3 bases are TGTGCCAGCAGTTCTCAGTACAGCAATCAGCCCCAGCATTTT.

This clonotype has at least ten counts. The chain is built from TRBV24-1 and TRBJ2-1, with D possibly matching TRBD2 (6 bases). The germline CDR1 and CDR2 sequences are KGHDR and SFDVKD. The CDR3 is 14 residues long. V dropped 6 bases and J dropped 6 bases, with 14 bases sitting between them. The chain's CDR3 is CATSPGRVGNEQFF. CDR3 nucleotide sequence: TGTGCCACCAGTCCCGGGAGAGTCGGCAATGAGCAGTTCTTC.

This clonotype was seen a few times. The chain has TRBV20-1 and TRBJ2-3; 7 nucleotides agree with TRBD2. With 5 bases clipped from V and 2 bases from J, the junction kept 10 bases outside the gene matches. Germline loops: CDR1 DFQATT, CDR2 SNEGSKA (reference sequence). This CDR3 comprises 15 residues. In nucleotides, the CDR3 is TGCAGTGCTGATCACCTAGCGGATAACACAGATACGCAGTATTTT. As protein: CSADHLADNTDTQYF.

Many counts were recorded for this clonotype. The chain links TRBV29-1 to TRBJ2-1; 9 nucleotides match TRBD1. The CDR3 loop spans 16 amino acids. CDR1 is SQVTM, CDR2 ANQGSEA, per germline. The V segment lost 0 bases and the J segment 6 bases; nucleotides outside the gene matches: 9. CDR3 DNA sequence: TGCAGCGTTGAAGAGGGGGACAGGGTTTGGTTCAATGAGCAGTTCTTC. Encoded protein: CSVEEGDRVWFNEQFF.

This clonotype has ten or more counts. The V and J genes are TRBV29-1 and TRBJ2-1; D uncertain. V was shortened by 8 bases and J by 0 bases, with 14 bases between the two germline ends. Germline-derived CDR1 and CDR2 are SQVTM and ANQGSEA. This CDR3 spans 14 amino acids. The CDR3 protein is CSSITLVSYNEQFF. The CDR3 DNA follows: TGCAGCTCCATAACACTCGTCTCCTACAATGAGCAGTTCTTC.

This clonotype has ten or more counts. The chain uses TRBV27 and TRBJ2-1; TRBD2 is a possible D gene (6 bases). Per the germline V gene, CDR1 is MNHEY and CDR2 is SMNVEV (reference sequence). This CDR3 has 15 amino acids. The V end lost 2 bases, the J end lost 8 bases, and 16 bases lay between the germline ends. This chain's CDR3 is CASSLRAGRDDEQFF. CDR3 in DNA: TGTGCCAGCAGTTTACGAGCGGGCCGGGATGATGAGCAGTTCTTC.

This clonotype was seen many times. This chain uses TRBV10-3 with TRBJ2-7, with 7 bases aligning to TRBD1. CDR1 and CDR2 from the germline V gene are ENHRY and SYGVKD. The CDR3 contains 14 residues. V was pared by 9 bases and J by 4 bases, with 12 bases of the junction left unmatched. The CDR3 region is CAIHRTGVAYEQYV. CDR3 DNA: TGTGCCATTCACCGCACAGGGGTTGCATACGAGCAGTACGTC.

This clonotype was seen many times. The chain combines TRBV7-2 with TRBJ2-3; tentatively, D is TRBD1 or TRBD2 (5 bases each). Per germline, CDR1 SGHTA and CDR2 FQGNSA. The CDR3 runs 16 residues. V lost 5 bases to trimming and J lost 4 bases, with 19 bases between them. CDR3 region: CASSQRTPRGPDTQYF. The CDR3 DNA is TGTGCCAGCAGCCAGCGGACTCCCCGGGGCCCAGATACGCAGTATTTT. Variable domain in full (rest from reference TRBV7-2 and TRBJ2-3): GAGVSQSPSNKVTEKGKDVELRCDPISGHTALYWYRQSLGQGLEFLIYFQGNSAPDKSGLPSDRFSAERTGGSVSTLTIQRTQQEDSAVYLCASSQRTPRGPDTQYFGPGTRLTVL.

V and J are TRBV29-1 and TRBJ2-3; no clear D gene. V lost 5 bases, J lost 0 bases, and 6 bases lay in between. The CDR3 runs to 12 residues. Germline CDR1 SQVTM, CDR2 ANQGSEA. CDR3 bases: TGCAGCGTTCAGGCGAGCACAGATACGCAGTATTTT. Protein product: CSVQASTDTQYF.

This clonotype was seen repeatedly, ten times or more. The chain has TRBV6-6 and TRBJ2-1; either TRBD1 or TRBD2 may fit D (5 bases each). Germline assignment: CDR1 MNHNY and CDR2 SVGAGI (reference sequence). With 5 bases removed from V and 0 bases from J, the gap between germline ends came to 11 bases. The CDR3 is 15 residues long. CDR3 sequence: CASSGTFSSYNEQFF. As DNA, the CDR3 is TGTGCCAGCAGTGGGACCTTTAGCTCCTACAATGAGCAGTTCTTC.

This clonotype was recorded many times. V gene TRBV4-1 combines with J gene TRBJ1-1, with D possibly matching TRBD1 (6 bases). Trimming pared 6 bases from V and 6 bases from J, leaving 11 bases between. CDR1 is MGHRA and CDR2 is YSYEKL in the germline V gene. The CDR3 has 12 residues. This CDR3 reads CASSPGTPEAFF. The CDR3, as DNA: TGCGCCAGCAGTCCCGGGACACCTGAAGCTTTCTTT.

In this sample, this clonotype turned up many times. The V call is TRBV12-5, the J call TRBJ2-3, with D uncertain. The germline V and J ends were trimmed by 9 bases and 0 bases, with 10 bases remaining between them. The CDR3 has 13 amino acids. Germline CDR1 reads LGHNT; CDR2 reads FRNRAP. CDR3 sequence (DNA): TGTGCTAGGCCCCAGCAGAGCACAGATACGCAGTATTTT. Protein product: CARPQQSTDTQYF.

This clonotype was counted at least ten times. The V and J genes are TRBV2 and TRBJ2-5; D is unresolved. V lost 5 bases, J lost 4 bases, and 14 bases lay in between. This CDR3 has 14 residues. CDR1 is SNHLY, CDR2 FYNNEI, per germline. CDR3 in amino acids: CASSSPQAGETQYF. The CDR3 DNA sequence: TGTGCCAGCAGTTCCCCCCAAGCTGGAGAGACCCAGTACTTC.

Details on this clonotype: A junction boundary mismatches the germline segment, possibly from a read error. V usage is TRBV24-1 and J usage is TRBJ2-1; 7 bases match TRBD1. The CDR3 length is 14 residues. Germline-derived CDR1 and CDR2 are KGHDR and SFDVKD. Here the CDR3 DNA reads TGTGTCACCGTAGGTGGGACAGCCAACAATGAGCAGTTCTTC. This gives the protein CVTVGGTANNEQFF.